This is a list of T cell receptor beta chains from one sample in a study of blood T cell repertoires in COVID-19. The repertoire was sequenced with immunoSEQ multiplex PCR; TCRdb's copy has only in-frame clones and lacks some. The table records about 88,000 clones, about 84% of them present only once. Material for sequencing was peripheral blood. The receptor set was obtained from a woman aged 70-85 years with acute or convalescent COVID-19. The CDR3 runs from the conserved cysteine through the conserved F or W. D genes are given only for firm matches. Clone sizes are given selectively: once, few, many, or a class where the clone is expanded.

j_call | d_call | clone_size | v_call | cdr3_nt | cdr3_aa
TRBJ1-1 | TRBD1 | - | TRBV25-1 | TGTGCCAGCAGCGGACAGGGAGTCACTGAAGCTTTCTTT | CASSGQGVTEAFF
TRBJ2-6 | - | - | TRBV7-2 | TGTGCCAGCAGCTCAGGTAGCGAGAGTGCTGGGGCCAACGTCCTGACTTTC | CASSSGSESAGANVLTF
TRBJ2-1 | - | - | TRBV9 | TGTGCCAGCAGCGTAGTAGGGACAAGCAGCTCCTACAATGAGCAGTTCTTC | CASSVVGTSSSYNEQFF
TRBJ1-1 | - | - | TRBV28 | TGTGCCAGCAGTTTATTTCCGGAGGAAGCTTTCTTT | CASSLFPEEAFF
TRBJ2-3 | - | - | TRBV30 | TGTGCCTGGAGTGTGTCGCGAGGAGATACGCAGTATTTT | CAWSVSRGDTQYF
TRBJ1-1 | TRBD1 | - | TRBV6-2/TRBV6-3 | TGTGCCAGCAGTTACTCGCCCAGGGGGGCTGAAGCTTTCTTT | CASSYSPRGAEAFF
TRBJ1-1 | TRBD1 | - | TRBV2 | TGTGCCAGCAGTGATCGGGACAGGAAAAACACTGAAGCTTTCTTT | CASSDRDRKNTEAFF
TRBJ1-2 | - | once | TRBV11-3 | TGTGCCAGCAGCTTAGACCGTAACTATGGCTACACCTTC | CASSLDRNYGYTF
TRBJ2-3 | - | - | TRBV1 | TGCACCAGCAGCCCTTATAGACTAGTTGCAGATACGCAGTATTTT | CTSSPYRLVADTQYF
TRBJ2-3 | - | - | TRBV5-1 | TGCGCCAGCAGCCCAGGACAGGGAGGGGATACGCAGTATTTT | CASSPGQGGDTQYF
TRBJ1-4 | TRBD1 | - | TRBV11-2 | TGTGCCAGCGGGTCGTTGGACAGGGGGTATGAAAAACTGTTTTTT | CASGSLDRGYEKLFF
TRBJ1-5 | - | - | TRBV2 | TGTGCCAGCAGTAGAGGATATAGCAATCAGCCCCAGCATTTT | CASSRGYSNQPQHF
TRBJ2-2 | TRBD1 | few | TRBV24-1 | TGTGCCACCAGTGATTGGATGGGACAGCGCCTAGGCACCGGGGAGCTGTTTTTT | CATSDWMGQRLGTGELFF
TRBJ2-2 | - | - | TRBV7-2 | TGTGCCAGCAGCTCTATCGGGACACCTAACACCGGGGAGCTGTTTTTT | CASSSIGTPNTGELFF
TRBJ1-2 | TRBD1 | - | TRBV7-9 | TGTGCCAGCAGCTTAGTACAGGGGGCTGACTATGGCTACACCTTC | CASSLVQGADYGYTF
TRBJ2-3 | TRBD2 | - | TRBV7-2 | TGTGCCAGCAGCTTAGTTGCTAGCGGGACGGTCACAGATACGCAGTATTTT | CASSLVASGTVTDTQYF
TRBJ1-6 | TRBD1 | - | TRBV28 | TGTGCCAGCATTAAAACAGGGGGCGGACCCTATAATTCACCCCTCCACTTT | CASIKTGGGPYNSPLHF
TRBJ1-6 | - | - | TRBV19 | TGTGCCAGTAAGGTAGCATCTCAGTCGGAACCCCTCCACTTT | CASKVASQSEPLHF
TRBJ2-1 | - | - | TRBV15 | TGTGCCACCAGCAGAGAAATTGCAGGCCCGCGGGGTTACAATGAGCAGTTCTTC | CATSREIAGPRGYNEQFF
TRBJ2-1 | TRBD1 | - | TRBV5-1 | TGCGCCAGCAGCTTACCGGGACAGGGGGTTCGGAATGAGCAGTTCTTC | CASSLPGQGVRNEQFF
TRBJ1-5 | - | few | TRBV2 | TGTGCCAGCAGTCCTGCCTCTGGAGGGACGGTCAATCAGCCCCAGCATTTT | CASSPASGGTVNQPQHF
TRBJ1-3 | - | - | TRBV27 | TGTGCCAGCAGTTTATCAACAGGAAACACCATATATTTT | CASSLSTGNTIYF
TRBJ2-1 | - | - | TRBV4-1 | TGCGCCAGCAGCCAAGGCTCCAGCTCCTACAATGAGCAGTTCTTC | CASSQGSSSYNEQFF
TRBJ2-1 | - | few | TRBV9 | TGTGCCAGCAGCGTGAACTCAAACAATGAGCAGTTCTTC | CASSVNSNNEQFF
TRBJ1-1 | - | few | TRBV2 | TGTGCCACTACCCTACAGGGTAACACTGAAGCTTTCTTT | CATTLQGNTEAFF
TRBJ2-2 | TRBD1 | once | TRBV24-1 | TGTGCCACCAGTGATCCGGACAGGGGGCTCGACGGGGAGCTGTTTTTT | CATSDPDRGLDGELFF
TRBJ2-5 | TRBD2 | - | TRBV25-1 | TGTGCCAGCAGTAAGGGACTAGCGGGGACACAAGAGACCCAGTACTTC | CASSKGLAGTQETQYF
TRBJ2-5 | TRBD1 | few | TRBV6-1 | TGTGCCAGCAGTGAAGTCCGGACAGGTCGGACCCAGTACTTC | CASSEVRTGRTQYF
TRBJ2-1 | - | few | TRBV11-2 | TGTGCCAGCAGCTTAGCACTCGTTAGTGAGCAGTTCTTC | CASSLALVSEQFF
TRBJ1-2 | TRBD1 | - | TRBV11-2 | TGTGCCAGCAGCTCCGACAGGGCCCGGGGCTACACCTTC | CASSSDRARGYTF
TRBJ1-4 | - | - | TRBV6-2/TRBV6-3 | TGTGCCAGCAGTTACCCCGGGGACTGGGAAAAACTGTTTTTT | CASSYPGDWEKLFF
TRBJ2-5 | - | once | TRBV24-1 | TGTGCCACCAGTGACTCTAGAAGAGTTCTGGAGACCCAGTACTTC | CATSDSRRVLETQYF
TRBJ2-2 | - | few | TRBV7-2 | TGTGCCAGCAGCTTATCCCCCGTGAACACCGGGGAGCTGTTTTTT | CASSLSPVNTGELFF
TRBJ2-3 | - | many | TRBV11-2 | TGTGCCAGCGGAGACCTGGGAGATACGCAGTATTTT | CASGDLGDTQYF
TRBJ2-2 | TRBD1 | many | TRBV5-4 | TGTGCCACAACCGGATGGGACAGGGGTACCGGGGAGCTGTTTTTT | CATTGWDRGTGELFF
TRBJ1-2 | - | few | TRBV24-1 | TGTGCCACCAGTGACTGGAGAGACTATGGCTACACCTTC | CATSDWRDYGYTF
TRBJ1-4 | - | - | TRBV3-1/TRBV3-2 | TGTGCCAGCAGCCTTAAAGAGGTCCATGAAAAACTGTTTTTT | CASSLKEVHEKLFF
TRBJ2-2 | - | - | TRBV19 | TGTGCCAGTAGTACCCCGGGGAACACCGGGGAGCTGTTTTTT | CASSTPGNTGELFF
TRBJ1-4 | - | once | TRBV5-6 | TGTGCCAGCAGCTTCGGACAGACTAATGAAAAACTGTTTTTT | CASSFGQTNEKLFF
TRBJ1-4 | - | - | TRBV28 | TGTGCCAGCAGTTTACCGACAGGTGGAAATGAAAAACTGTTTTTT | CASSLPTGGNEKLFF
TRBJ1-3 | - | - | TRBV21-1 | TGTGCCAGCATCGCAAGGGACAGGGGTGGAAACACCATATATTTT | CASIARDRGGNTIYF
TRBJ1-4 | - | - | TRBV4-1 | TGCGCCAGCAGCCAAGATCCGGGTTCAACTAATGAAAAACTGTTTTTT | CASSQDPGSTNEKLFF
TRBJ2-3 | TRBD2 | - | TRBV5-1 | TGCGCCAGCAGCCCCGGGGGGGCCACTAGCACAGATACGCAGTATTTT | CASSPGGATSTDTQYF
TRBJ1-6 | - | - | TRBV5-5 | TGTGCCAGCAGCTTGGCGGGGAATTCACCCCTCCACTTT | CASSLAGNSPLHF
TRBJ1-1 | TRBD1 | - | TRBV2 | TGTGCCAGCACCGCGACAGGGGTAGGAACTGAAGCTTTCTTT | CASTATGVGTEAFF
TRBJ1-1 | TRBD1 | - | TRBV5-1 | TGCGCCAGCAGCCTTCGACAGGGAGAGGGCACTGAAGCTTTCTTT | CASSLRQGEGTEAFF
TRBJ2-1 | - | few | TRBV28 | TGTGCCAGCACCCTGTCGCGGTGGGGAGTCTCCTACAATGAGCAGTTCTTC | CASTLSRWGVSYNEQFF
TRBJ1-5 | - | few | TRBV27 | TGTGCCAGCAGTTTAAACAGGGTCCATCCCCAGCATTTT | CASSLNRVHPQHF
TRBJ2-1 | TRBD2 | - | TRBV5-1 | TGCGCCAGCAGCCCGGGACTAGCGGGGGGCCTGCTTTCCTACAATGAGCAGTTCTTC | CASSPGLAGGLLSYNEQFF
TRBJ1-5 | - | few | TRBV24-1 | TGTGCCACCAGTGACTCAGGCAGATCTAGCAATCAGCCCCAGCATTTT | CATSDSGRSSNQPQHF
TRBJ1-2 | - | once | TRBV25-1 | TGTGCCAGCACAGGCCCTGCGGGAGGCTACACCTTC | CASTGPAGGYTF
TRBJ1-1 | TRBD1 | once | TRBV4-3 | TGCGCCAGCAGCCTGTTTCCGGGACAGGGGGCTACTGAAGCTTTCTTT | CASSLFPGQGATEAFF
TRBJ1-1 | TRBD1 | - | TRBV7-2 | TGTGCCAGCAGACCAGCGGGACAGGCCTTTTGGGCTTTCTTT | CASRPAGQAFWAFF
TRBJ2-1 | TRBD2 | once | TRBV7-9 | TGTGCCAGCAGCTCTCCTACGGGCACCGGGGGGGCCTGGAATGAGCAGTTCTTC | CASSSPTGTGGAWNEQFF
TRBJ1-6 | - | - | TRBV2 | TGTGCCAGCAGTGTATCCAGGGCGGTACGGTCACCCCTCCACTTT | CASSVSRAVRSPLHF
TRBJ2-3 | TRBD2 | - | TRBV5-8 | TGTGCCAGCAGCTTAACTAGCGGGGCCAGCACAGATACGCAGTATTTT | CASSLTSGASTDTQYF
TRBJ2-1 | - | - | TRBV6-1 | TGTGCCAGCAGTGACCCACGGGGGAGCTCCTACAATGAGCAGTTCTTC | CASSDPRGSSYNEQFF
TRBJ2-4 | TRBD1 | - | TRBV28 | TGTGCCAGCAGTAGTCCGGGACAGAACATTCAGTACTTC | CASSSPGQNIQYF
TRBJ1-1 | TRBD1 | - | TRBV5-1 | TGCGCCAGCAGCCGTACCCTCGGGACAGGGGGCACTGAAGCTTTCTTT | CASSRTLGTGGTEAFF
TRBJ1-1 | - | - | TRBV19 | TGTGCCAGTAGTATCCCAATGACAGAAAACACTGAAGCTTTCTTT | CASSIPMTENTEAFF